The rows below give T cell receptor beta chains drawn from one sample of a study of cytomegalovirus exposure and HLA in healthy donors. Some clones are missing from TCRdb's copy, which holds only in-frame ones; the method was immunoSEQ multiplex PCR. In the table there are 150,000 to 200,000 clones, 65% to 80% of which are singletons. The sequenced material came from PBMCs. Receptors were obtained from a male donor in good health and CMV-seronegative. CDR3s include the opening cysteine and the closing phenylalanine or tryptophan. The D gene is left open where the match is weak. Some rows mark clone size as missing; the rest say once, few, many or name a class of expanded clone.

V gene: TRBV5-5
J gene: TRBJ2-7
clone size: .
D gene: .
CDR3 protein: CASSSEAPTSKYF
CDR3 DNA: TGTGCCAGCAGCTCTGAGGCCCCGACGTCGAAGTACTTC

V gene: TRBV7-3
J gene: TRBJ2-3
clone size: .
D gene: .
CDR3 protein: CASSTGGTDTQYF
CDR3 DNA: TGTGCCAGCAGCACGGGGGGCACAGATACGCAGTATTTT

V gene: TRBV27
J gene: TRBJ2-5
clone size: .
D gene: TRBD2
CDR3 protein: CASSRGLAGFQETQYF
CDR3 DNA: TGTGCCAGCAGTCGGGGACTAGCGGGGTTCCAAGAGACCCAGTACTTC

V gene: TRBV5-4
J gene: TRBJ2-6
clone size: .
D gene: TRBD2
CDR3 protein: CASSFPRTSGTRGANVLTF
CDR3 DNA: TGTGCCAGCAGCTTCCCTAGGACTAGCGGGACTAGGGGGGCCAACGTCCTGACTTTC

V gene: TRBV7-9
J gene: TRBJ2-3
clone size: .
D gene: .
CDR3 protein: CASRGTDTQYF
CDR3 DNA: TGTGCCAGCCGCGGCACAGATACGCAGTATTTT

V gene: TRBV5-1
J gene: TRBJ2-7
clone size: .
D gene: TRBD1
CDR3 protein: CASSIDRGISYEQYF
CDR3 DNA: TGCGCCAGCAGCATTGACAGGGGGATATCCTACGAGCAGTACTTC

V gene: TRBV2
J gene: TRBJ2-7
clone size: .
D gene: TRBD1
CDR3 protein: CASRGTAYFSYEQYF
CDR3 DNA: TGTGCCAGCAGGGGGACAGCCTATTTTTCCTACGAGCAGTACTTC

V gene: TRBV18
J gene: TRBJ2-3
clone size: .
D gene: .
CDR3 protein: CASSPLQLGGGTDTQYF
CDR3 DNA: TGTGCCAGCTCACCACTCCAACTAGGGGGGGGCACAGATACGCAGTATTTT

V gene: TRBV7-9
J gene: TRBJ2-2
clone size: few
D gene: TRBD1
CDR3 protein: CASSFRGKKNTGELFF
CDR3 DNA: TGTGCCAGCAGCTTCAGGGGGAAGAAGAACACCGGGGAGCTGTTTTTT

V gene: TRBV5-1
J gene: TRBJ2-4
clone size: .
D gene: .
CDR3 protein: CASSLDWSLGKNIQYF
CDR3 DNA: TGCGCCAGCAGCTTGGATTGGAGCTTGGGCAAAAACATTCAGTACTTC

V gene: TRBV29-1
J gene: TRBJ2-7
clone size: .
D gene: .
CDR3 protein: CSVLTTPPLEQYF
CDR3 DNA: TGCAGCGTTCTTACTACACCGCCCCTGGAGCAGTACTTC

V gene: TRBV20-1
J gene: TRBJ2-7
clone size: .
D gene: .
CDR3 protein: CSARRTYEQYF
CDR3 DNA: TGCAGTGCCCGGAGAACCTACGAGCAGTACTTC

V gene: TRBV6-1
J gene: TRBJ1-2
clone size: .
D gene: .
CDR3 protein: CASRITGYGYTF
CDR3 DNA: TGTGCCAGCAGAATTACAGGGTATGGCTACACCTTC

V gene: TRBV18
J gene: TRBJ2-1
clone size: few
D gene: TRBD2
CDR3 protein: CASSPWKAGFYNEQFF
CDR3 DNA: TGTGCCAGCTCACCATGGAAAGCGGGATTTTACAATGAGCAGTTCTTC

V gene: TRBV7-2
J gene: TRBJ2-7
clone size: .
D gene: TRBD2
CDR3 protein: CASSAGSGLAAPQYF
CDR3 DNA: TGTGCCAGCAGCGCGGGTTCGGGACTAGCGGCACCGCAGTACTTC

V gene: TRBV5-1
J gene: TRBJ2-1
clone size: .
D gene: TRBD2
CDR3 protein: CASSLTAGGFNEQFF
CDR3 DNA: TGCGCCAGCAGCTTAACAGCGGGAGGCTTCAATGAGCAGTTCTTC

V gene: TRBV4-3
J gene: TRBJ2-7
clone size: .
D gene: TRBD2
CDR3 protein: CASSQERGTSGRYEQYF
CDR3 DNA: TGCGCCAGCAGCCAAGAAAGAGGGACTAGCGGGAGATACGAGCAGTACTTC

V gene: TRBV4-2
J gene: TRBJ1-6
clone size: .
D gene: .
CDR3 protein: CASSQDRGGYNSPLHF
CDR3 DNA: TGTGCCAGCAGCCAAGATAGGGGGGGCTATAATTCACCCCTCCACTTT

V gene: TRBV6-6
J gene: TRBJ2-7
clone size: .
D gene: .
CDR3 protein: CASSGRLATYEQYF
CDR3 DNA: TGTGCCAGCAGTGGGAGGCTAGCGACCTACGAGCAGTACTTC

V gene: TRBV13
J gene: TRBJ2-1
clone size: .
D gene: TRBD2
CDR3 protein: CASSLEAGEGNEQFF
CDR3 DNA: TGTGCCAGCAGCTTAGAAGCGGGAGAAGGCAATGAGCAGTTCTTC

V gene: TRBV13
J gene: TRBJ2-7
clone size: once
D gene: TRBD1
CDR3 protein: CASSLVGRGTGFSYEQYF
CDR3 DNA: TGTGCCAGCAGCTTAGTTGGGAGGGGGACAGGGTTCTCCTACGAGCAGTACTTC

V gene: TRBV6-5
J gene: TRBJ1-2
clone size: .
D gene: .
CDR3 protein: CASSYSIKQYYGYTF
CDR3 DNA: TGTGCCAGCAGTTACTCGATTAAACAGTACTATGGCTACACCTTC

V gene: TRBV28
J gene: TRBJ1-4
clone size: .
D gene: TRBD1
CDR3 protein: CASRSGAGGFEKLFF
CDR3 DNA: TGTGCCAGCAGGTCGGGGGCAGGGGGCTTTGAAAAACTGTTTTTT

V gene: TRBV7-8
J gene: TRBJ1-5
clone size: .
D gene: TRBD1
CDR3 protein: CASSPIDRGNQPQHF
CDR3 DNA: TGTGCCAGCAGCCCCATAGACAGGGGCAATCAGCCCCAGCATTTT

V gene: TRBV7-9
J gene: TRBJ1-2
clone size: .
D gene: .
CDR3 protein: CASSLFSTGNYGYTF
CDR3 DNA: TGTGCCAGCAGCTTATTTAGTACAGGGAACTATGGCTACACCTTC

V gene: TRBV2
J gene: TRBJ1-2
clone size: .
D gene: .
CDR3 protein: CASSEQGMRDGYTF
CDR3 DNA: TGTGCCAGCAGTGAACAGGGGATGAGGGATGGCTACACCTTC

V gene: TRBV14
J gene: TRBJ2-7
clone size: .
D gene: .
CDR3 protein: CASGYSGSYEQYF
CDR3 DNA: TGTGCCAGCGGGTACAGTGGGTCCTACGAGCAGTACTTC

V gene: TRBV19
J gene: TRBJ2-3
clone size: .
D gene: .
CDR3 protein: CASSTWDNTDTQYF
CDR3 DNA: TGTGCCAGTAGTACCTGGGACAACACAGATACGCAGTATTTT

V gene: TRBV28
J gene: TRBJ2-7
clone size: .
D gene: .
CDR3 protein: CASQQLTPTEQYF
CDR3 DNA: TGTGCCAGCCAACAGCTTACTCCTACTGAGCAGTACTTC

V gene: TRBV7-9
J gene: TRBJ2-3
clone size: .
D gene: TRBD2
CDR3 protein: CASSFYSSGYSTDTQYF
CDR3 DNA: TGTGCCAGCAGCTTTTATTCTAGCGGCTATTCCACAGATACGCAGTATTTT

V gene: TRBV5-1
J gene: TRBJ2-5
clone size: .
D gene: .
CDR3 protein: CASRQPGGETQYF
CDR3 DNA: TGCGCCAGCAGACAACCCGGCGGGGAGACCCAGTACTTC

V gene: TRBV7-3
J gene: TRBJ2-6
clone size: once
D gene: TRBD1
CDR3 protein: CASSASGTGGPGANVLTF
CDR3 DNA: TGTGCCAGCAGCGCGTCCGGGACAGGGGGCCCTGGGGCCAACGTCCTGACTTTC

V gene: TRBV9
J gene: TRBJ2-7
clone size: .
D gene: TRBD2
CDR3 protein: CASSLRGLADSYEQYF
CDR3 DNA: TGTGCCAGCAGCCTCCGTGGACTAGCGGACTCCTACGAGCAGTACTTC

V gene: TRBV19
J gene: TRBJ2-4
clone size: .
D gene: TRBD1
CDR3 protein: CASSLRDRVVGIQYF
CDR3 DNA: TGTGCCAGTAGTCTTCGGGACAGGGTGGTTGGCATTCAGTACTTC

V gene: TRBV5-6
J gene: TRBJ1-2
clone size: .
D gene: .
CDR3 protein: CASSLWGVNGYTF
CDR3 DNA: TGTGCCAGCAGCTTGTGGGGAGTTAATGGCTACACCTTC

V gene: TRBV7-2
J gene: TRBJ1-2
clone size: .
D gene: .
CDR3 protein: CASSPYRSTYGYTF
CDR3 DNA: TGCGCCAGCAGCCCCTATCGCTCAACTTATGGCTACACCTTC

V gene: TRBV11-3
J gene: TRBJ1-4
clone size: .
D gene: .
CDR3 protein: CASSPPPRLQPNEKLFF
CDR3 DNA: TGTGCCAGCAGCCCCCCCCCGCGTTTACAGCCTAATGAAAAACTGTTTTTT

V gene: TRBV6-1
J gene: TRBJ1-1
clone size: .
D gene: .
CDR3 protein: CASSEQVNTEAFF
CDR3 DNA: TGTGCCAGCAGTGAACAGGTGAACACTGAAGCTTTCTTT

V gene: TRBV2
J gene: TRBJ2-2
clone size: .
D gene: TRBD1
CDR3 protein: CASRGDRTGELFF
CDR3 DNA: TGTGCCAGCAGGGGGGACAGGACCGGGGAGCTGTTTTTT

V gene: TRBV10-3
J gene: TRBJ2-3
clone size: .
D gene: .
CDR3 protein: CAISEDRYSTDTQYF
CDR3 DNA: TGTGCCATCAGTGAGGACAGGTACAGCACAGATACGCAGTATTTT

V gene: TRBV6-6
J gene: TRBJ2-7
clone size: .
D gene: .
CDR3 protein: CASSYSGQGGGEQYF
CDR3 DNA: TGTGCCAGCAGTTACTCGGGCCAGGGAGGTGGCGAGCAGTACTTC

V gene: TRBV28
J gene: TRBJ1-4
clone size: .
D gene: .
CDR3 protein: CASSFGFDEKLFF
CDR3 DNA: TGTGCCAGCAGTTTCGGGTTCGATGAAAAACTGTTTTTT

V gene: TRBV11-2
J gene: TRBJ2-7
clone size: .
D gene: .
CDR3 protein: CASSSVTESSYEQYF
CDR3 DNA: TGTGCCAGCAGCTCGGTCACAGAAAGCTCCTACGAGCAGTACTTC

V gene: TRBV9
J gene: TRBJ1-3
clone size: few
D gene: TRBD1
CDR3 protein: CASSEGAGGFSGNTIYF
CDR3 DNA: TGTGCCAGCAGCGAGGGTGCAGGGGGGTTCTCTGGAAACACCATATATTTT

V gene: TRBV18
J gene: TRBJ2-7
clone size: once
D gene: .
CDR3 protein: CASSPEGLSPYEQYF
CDR3 DNA: TGTGCCAGCTCACCAGAGGGTTTAAGCCCTTACGAGCAGTACTTC

V gene: TRBV9
J gene: TRBJ1-2
clone size: .
D gene: TRBD1
CDR3 protein: CASSVGGQGMVSGYTF
CDR3 DNA: TGTGCCAGCAGCGTAGGGGGACAGGGGATGGTTAGCGGCTACACCTTC

V gene: TRBV30
J gene: TRBJ2-3
clone size: .
D gene: .
CDR3 protein: CAWSTGPVDTQYF
CDR3 DNA: TGTGCCTGGAGCACGGGTCCCGTGGATACGCAGTATTTT

V gene: TRBV6-5
J gene: TRBJ2-7
clone size: .
D gene: TRBD2
CDR3 protein: CASSYSRAGGSYEQYF
CDR3 DNA: TGTGCCAGCAGTTACTCGAGGGCGGGGGGATCCTACGAGCAGTACTTC

V gene: TRBV6-5
J gene: TRBJ2-3
clone size: .
D gene: .
CDR3 protein: CASSYSWGRGTDTQYF
CDR3 DNA: TGTGCCAGCAGTTACTCCTGGGGGCGCGGGACAGATACGCAGTATTTT

V gene: TRBV10-3
J gene: TRBJ1-5
clone size: .
D gene: .
CDR3 protein: CAISESARYSNQPQHF
CDR3 DNA: TGTGCCATCAGTGAGTCGGCCAGGTATAGCAATCAGCCCCAGCATTTT

V gene: TRBV5-1
J gene: TRBJ2-7
clone size: .
D gene: .
CDR3 protein: CASSLTGSVTSYEQYF
CDR3 DNA: TGCGCCAGCAGCTTGACCGGAAGCGTAACCTCCTACGAGCAGTACTTC